This T cell receptor beta chain was observed in a study of T cells expressing NK-cell markers. About the study: It was sorted CD3+CD56+NKG2C+, CD3+CD56+NKG2C- and CD3+CD56-NKG2C+ T cells that supplied the TCR beta repertoires. Most of the eight sequenced donors were classified as HCMV-seropositive, and one was classified as seronegative.

Remarks on this clonotype: Its antigen is unknown.

With the 5' RACE reads reprocessed, TCRdb shows one record per CDR3 protein and no DNA. This sample's table reports 400,000 to 550,000 distinct CDR3 sequences. This CDR3 region has 14 residues. Study results and caveats: In a handful of donors, dominant CD3+CD56+NKG2C+ clones formed roughly 1.0-7.5% of CD8+ cells. Clarity on HCMV specificity was lacking for the expanded NKG2C+ T cell clones.

J is TRBJ2-1 and V is TRBV12-3 or TRBV12-4; the TCRdb call, TRBD2, lacks DNA for checking. The sequencing sample was made of blood T cells: a sorted CD56 or NKG2C T cell subset, CD4+ or CD8+ T cells, or bulk PBMC T cells (not recorded which). This clonotype was sampled from a woman aged 18-70 years in good health. CDR3 sequence reads: CASSLIEAGNEQFF.